Following are 3 T cell receptor beta chains from one sample sequenced in a study of identical twins (dated by TCRdb to between 2015 and 2016). Library construction relied on 5' RACE. Sequencing was performed on an Illumina HiSeq 2000. In-frame beta chains were kept once TCRdb had trimmed the public reads at Q25 with fastp and called clones with MiXCR. Identical CDR3 protein sequences are pooled into one entry, listed with their most common genes and DNA. The sample data list fewer than 900,000 distinct CDR3 sequences, and approximately 21% of these were observed just once. The biggest ten clones account for 4% to 4.5% of the sample. This sample also appeared in a second study, on T cells expressing NK-cell markers.

The sequenced material came from PBMCs. The source of these receptors is a woman aged 18-29 years in good health.

This chain joins TRBV4-1 and TRBJ2-7; TRBD2 matches at 7 bases. The germline V gene has CDR1 MGHRA and CDR2 YSYEKL. After removal of 0 bases from V and 2 bases from J, the junction contained 4 bases not matched to a gene. The CDR3 has 15 residues. Here the CDR3 DNA reads TGCGCCAGCAGCCAAGAGGGGGGGAGTGCCTACGAGCAGTACTTC. This gives the protein CASSQEGGSAYEQYF.

The rearrangement joins TRBV12-3 or TRBV12-4 to TRBJ1-1; TRBD1 is a possible D gene (5 bases). Trimming left V 4 bases short and J 7 bases short, with 7 bases between. The CDR3 totals 11 residues. The CDR3 DNA follows: TGTGCCAGCAGTTCAGGGTTTGAAGCTTTCTTT. Translation gives CASSSGFEAFF.

This CDR3 is CASSVAAGRSEQYF. The DNA for the CDR3 is TGTGCCAGCAGCGTAGCCGCAGGTAGGTCCGAGCAGTACTTC. This sequence joins TRBV9 and TRBJ2-7; D unclear. The V gene's germline CDR1 is SGDLS and CDR2 YYNGEE. V lost 0 bases and J lost 6, with 13 bases in between. The CDR3 length is 14 residues. Combining the CDR3 with reference TRBV9 and TRBJ2-7 gives the whole variable domain DSGVTQTPKHLITATGQRVTLRCSPRSGDLSVYWYQQSLDQGLQFLIQYYNGEERAKGNILERFSAQQFPDLHSELNLSSLELGDSALYFCASSVAAGRSEQYFGPGTRLTVT.